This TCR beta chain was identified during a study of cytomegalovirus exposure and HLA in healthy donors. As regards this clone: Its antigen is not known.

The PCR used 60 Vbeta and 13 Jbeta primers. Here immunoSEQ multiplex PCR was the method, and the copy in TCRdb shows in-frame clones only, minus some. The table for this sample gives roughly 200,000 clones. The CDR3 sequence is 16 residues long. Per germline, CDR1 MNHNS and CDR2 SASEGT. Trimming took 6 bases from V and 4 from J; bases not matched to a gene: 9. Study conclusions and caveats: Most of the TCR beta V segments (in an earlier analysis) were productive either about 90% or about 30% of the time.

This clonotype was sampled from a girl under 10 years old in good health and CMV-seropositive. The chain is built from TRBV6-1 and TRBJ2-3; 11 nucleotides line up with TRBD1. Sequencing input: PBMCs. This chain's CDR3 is CASREPGQGESDTQYF. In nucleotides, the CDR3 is TGTGCCAGCAGGGAACCGGGACAGGGGGAATCAGATACGCAGTATTTT.